The present entry profiles one T cell receptor beta chain with its context. Its matching antigen is unknown. Additional DNA sequences in this sample encode the identical CDR3. The data were obtained in a study of shared clonotypes between healthy human individuals. Study overall: Per donor, CD8 memory used one plate, CD8 naive used two, CD4 memory used three and CD4 naive used three.

The naive CD8 fraction comprised CD45RO-negative cells positively selected for CCR7 and excluded terminally differentiated effector memory CD45RA+ cells. Germline V lookup: CDR1 SEHNR, CDR2 FQNEAQ (reference sequence). The CDR3 runs 13 residues. V lost 2 bases, J lost 4 bases, and 6 bases lay in between. Study-level results: Sequencing depth was a factor that was expected to affect clonotype sharing among donors. On the whole, naive subsets had larger estimated richness than memory subsets had.

TCRdb's table, derived via immunoSEQ multiplex PCR, lists solely in-frame clones and lacks some. The profile shows roughly 2.1 million clones, about 93% of them singletons. The sequenced sample consisted of naive CD8+ T cells from PBMCs. This receptor was identified in a man aged 18 to 30 in good health. Some clones in this sample may be carry-over from other donors' samples. V usage is TRBV7-9 and J usage is TRBJ2-1, with D uncertain. The CDR3 coding sequence is TGTGCCAGCAGCTTACCCTCATACAATGAGCAGTTCTTC. Encoded protein: CASSLPSYNEQFF. The full variable domain, in which reference TRBV7-9 and TRBJ2-1 provide the parts outside the CDR3, is DTGVSQNPRHKITKRGQNVTFRCDPISEHNRLYWYRQTLGQGPEFLTYFQNEAQLEKSRLLSDRFSAERPKGSFSTLEIQRTEQGDSAMYLCASSLPSYNEQFFGPGTRLTVL.